This T cell receptor beta chain was retrieved from a study of T cell responses to AZD1222 COVID-19 vaccine. This CDR3 region has 18 residues. Trimming removed 1 base from V and 2 bases from J, with 18 bases in between. The V gene's germline CDR1 is SGHTS and CDR2 YDEGEE. Using immunoSEQ multiplex PCR, the repertoire was profiled, and TCRdb retains in-frame clones only, with some absent. The data show just over 90,000 clones, around 91% seen once. A word on this clone: Its antigen is unidentified.

Study-wide results and limits: As reported, nearly half of all spike-specific TCRs target variant regions that are unmutated. Repertoire sampling occurred only after the peak T cell response. Possibly, clonal diversity was underestimated; donors were largely white British and included more females.

The rearrangement uses TRBV5-8 and TRBJ1-4, with D hard to call. The source of this sequence is an adult who received the AZD1222 COVID-19 vaccine. The sample consisted of peripheral blood, taken 28 days after the second AZD1222 dose. CDR3 loop: CASSLSYEGAGTNEKLFF. In nucleotides, the CDR3 is TGTGCCAGCAGCTTGTCGTACGAGGGAGCGGGTACTAATGAAAAACTGTTTTTT.